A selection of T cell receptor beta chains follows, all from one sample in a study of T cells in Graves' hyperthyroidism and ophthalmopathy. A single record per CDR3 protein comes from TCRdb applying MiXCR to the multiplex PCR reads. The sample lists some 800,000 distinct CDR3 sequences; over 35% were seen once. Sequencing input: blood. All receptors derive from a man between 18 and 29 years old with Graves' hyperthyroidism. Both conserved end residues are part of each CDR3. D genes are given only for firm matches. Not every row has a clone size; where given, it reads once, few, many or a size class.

CDR3aa: CASSLGQGELSAFF; CDR3nt: TGCGCCAGCAGCCTGGGACAGGGGGAACTATCGGCTTTCTTT; j_gene: TRBJ1-1; v_gene: TRBV5-1; d_gene: TRBD1; abundance: few
CDR3aa: CASSQDYGTPVYEQYF; CDR3nt: TGTGCCAGCAGCCAAGATTACGGGACACCTGTCTACGAGCAGTACTTC; j_gene: TRBJ2-7; v_gene: TRBV14; d_gene: -; abundance: few
CDR3aa: CASSIPDSRPFF; CDR3nt: TGTGCCAGTAGTATTCCTGACAGCCGCCCTTTCTTT; j_gene: TRBJ1-1; v_gene: TRBV19; d_gene: -; abundance: -
CDR3aa: CASSQVAIAGAETQYF; CDR3nt: TGTGCCAGCAGCCAAGTGGCGATAGCGGGAGCAGAGACCCAGTACTTC; j_gene: TRBJ2-5; v_gene: TRBV4-2; d_gene: TRBD2; abundance: -
CDR3aa: CATSETGTNEKLFF; CDR3nt: TGTGCCACCAGCGAGACAGGGACTAATGAAAAACTGTTTTTT; j_gene: TRBJ1-4; v_gene: TRBV15; d_gene: TRBD1; abundance: many
CDR3aa: CASSREGREETQYF; CDR3nt: TGCGCCAGCAGCCGAGAAGGCAGGGAAGAGACCCAGTACTTC; j_gene: TRBJ2-5; v_gene: TRBV4-1; d_gene: -; abundance: -
CDR3aa: CASTYSYEQYF; CDR3nt: TGTGCCAGCACCTACTCCTACGAGCAGTACTTC; j_gene: TRBJ2-7; v_gene: TRBV2; d_gene: -; abundance: many
CDR3aa: CASSSDRNSFTDTQYF; CDR3nt: TGTGCCAGCAGCTCAGATCGAAACAGCTTCACAGATACGCAGTATTTT; j_gene: TRBJ2-3; v_gene: TRBV11-2; d_gene: -; abundance: -
CDR3aa: CATRGGASYGYTF; CDR3nt: TGTGCCACCCGGGGCGGGGCTTCCTATGGCTACACCTTC; j_gene: TRBJ1-2; v_gene: TRBV10-3; d_gene: -; abundance: -
CDR3aa: CSAAESRADTQYF; CDR3nt: TGCAGCGCCGCGGAGAGCAGGGCAGATACGCAGTATTTT; j_gene: TRBJ2-3; v_gene: TRBV29-1; d_gene: -; abundance: -
CDR3aa: CASSLGRQGYEQYF; CDR3nt: TGCGCCAGCAGCTTGGGGCGGCAGGGGTACGAGCAGTACTTC; j_gene: TRBJ2-7; v_gene: TRBV5-1; d_gene: -; abundance: many
CDR3aa: CASRGTSNQPQHF; CDR3nt: TGTGCCAGCAGGGGTACGAGCAATCAGCCCCAGCATTTT; j_gene: TRBJ1-5; v_gene: TRBV28; d_gene: -; abundance: many